This T cell receptor beta chain was recovered during a study of T cells after yellow fever vaccination. V shed 2 bases and J shed 9 bases, with 11 bases lying between them. CDR3 length: 14 residues. CDR1 is SGHTA, CDR2 FQGNSA, per germline. TCRdb re-derived calls from the 5' RACE reads in MiXCR, one entry per CDR3 protein. The table has about 320,000 distinct CDR3 sequences, under 15% seen once. This clonotype appeared a few times. The sequences come from CD4+ T cells sorted from PBMCs, collected 15 days after the yellow fever booster vaccination. The chain has TRBV7-2 and TRBJ1-6; maybe TRBD1 (6 bases). The TCR was taken from a man aged 18 to 35 who received the YFV17D yellow fever vaccine. The CDR3 DNA follows: TGTGCCAGCAGCTTAAACAGGGCAGGTTCACCCCTCCACTTT. As protein: CASSLNRAGSPLHF.